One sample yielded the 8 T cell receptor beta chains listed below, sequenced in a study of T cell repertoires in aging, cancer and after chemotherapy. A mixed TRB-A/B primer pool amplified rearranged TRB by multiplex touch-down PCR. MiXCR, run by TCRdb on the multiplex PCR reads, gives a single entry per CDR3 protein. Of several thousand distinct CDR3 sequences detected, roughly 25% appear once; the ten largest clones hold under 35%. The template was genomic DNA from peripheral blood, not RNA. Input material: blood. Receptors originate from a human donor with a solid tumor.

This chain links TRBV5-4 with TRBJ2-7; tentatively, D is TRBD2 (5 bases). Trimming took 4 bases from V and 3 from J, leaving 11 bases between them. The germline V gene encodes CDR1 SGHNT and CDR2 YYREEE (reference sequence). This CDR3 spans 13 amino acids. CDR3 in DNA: TGTGCCAGCAGCATCGGAGGCGACTACGAGCAGTACTTC. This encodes CASSIGGDYEQYF. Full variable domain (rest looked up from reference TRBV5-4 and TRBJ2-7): ETGVTQSPTHLIKTRGQQVTLRCSSQSGHNTVSWYQQALGQGPQFIFQYYREEENGRGNFPPRFSGLQFPNYSSELNVNALELDDSALYLCASSIGGDYEQYFGPGTRLTVT.

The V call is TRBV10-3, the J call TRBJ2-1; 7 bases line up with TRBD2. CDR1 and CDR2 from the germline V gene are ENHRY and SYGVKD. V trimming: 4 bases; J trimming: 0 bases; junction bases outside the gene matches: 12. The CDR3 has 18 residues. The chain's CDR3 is CAISVSGSGFSSYNEQFF. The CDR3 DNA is TGTGCCATCAGTGTGTCGGGTAGCGGGTTCAGCTCCTACAATGAGCAGTTCTTC.

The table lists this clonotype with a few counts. The CDR3 coding sequence is TGCAGTGCACACTCCGGGACAGGGGATTTCCAAGAGACCCAGTACTTC. Protein sequence: CSAHSGTGDFQETQYF. The chain joins TRBV20-1 to TRBJ2-5; 10 positions match TRBD1. This CDR3 has 16 amino acids. In germline, CDR1 is DFQATT, CDR2 SNEGSKA (reference sequence). The junction had 11 bases not matched to a gene; V was cut back by 6 bases and J by 1 base.

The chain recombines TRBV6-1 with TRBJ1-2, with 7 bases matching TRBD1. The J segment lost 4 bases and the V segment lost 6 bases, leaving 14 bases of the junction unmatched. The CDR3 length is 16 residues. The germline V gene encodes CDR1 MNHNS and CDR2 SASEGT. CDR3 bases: TGTGCCAGCAGCCACGCCAGAGGAGGGGGCGGCTATGGCTACACCTTC. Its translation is CASSHARGGGGYGYTF.

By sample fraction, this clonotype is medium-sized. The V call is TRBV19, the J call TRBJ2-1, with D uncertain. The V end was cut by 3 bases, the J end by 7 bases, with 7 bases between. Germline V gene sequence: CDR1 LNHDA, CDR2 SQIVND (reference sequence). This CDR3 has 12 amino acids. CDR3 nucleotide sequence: TGTGCCAGTAGTATTTTTGTGAATGAGCAGTTCTTC. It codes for CASSIFVNEQFF.

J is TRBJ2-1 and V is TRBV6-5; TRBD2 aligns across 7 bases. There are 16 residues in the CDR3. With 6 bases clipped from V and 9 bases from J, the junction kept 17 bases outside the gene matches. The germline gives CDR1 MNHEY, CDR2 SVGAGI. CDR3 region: CASSPRLGLAVSEQFF. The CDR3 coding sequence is TGTGCCAGCAGCCCAAGGCTGGGGCTAGCGGTCAGTGAGCAGTTCTTC.

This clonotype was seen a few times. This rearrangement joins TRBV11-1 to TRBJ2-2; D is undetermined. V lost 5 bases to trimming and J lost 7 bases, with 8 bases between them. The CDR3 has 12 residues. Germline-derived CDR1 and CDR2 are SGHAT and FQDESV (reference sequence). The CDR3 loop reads CASSPWSGELFF. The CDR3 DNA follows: TGTGCCAGCAGCCCCTGGAGCGGGGAGCTGTTTTTT.

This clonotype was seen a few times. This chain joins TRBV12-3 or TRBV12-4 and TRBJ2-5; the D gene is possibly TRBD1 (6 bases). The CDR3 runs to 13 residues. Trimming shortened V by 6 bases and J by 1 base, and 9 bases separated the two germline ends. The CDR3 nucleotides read TGTGCCAGCAGCCGGGACATCCAAGAGACCCAGTACTTC. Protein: CASSRDIQETQYF.